The rows below give T cell receptor beta chains drawn from one sample of a study of blood T cell repertoires in COVID-19. This table comes from immunoSEQ multiplex PCR, and its TCRdb copy is limited to in-frame clones, with some not included. This table holds 360,000 or so clones, around 90% found once. Sequenced sample: peripheral blood. The receptors here all came from a man younger than 35 with active or convalescent COVID-19. Both conserved end residues are part of each CDR3. Fields, in order: clone size, D gene, V gene, J gene, CDR3 DNA, CDR3 protein. The D gene is left open where the match is weak. The size field is filled for only some rows; it gives once, few, many or a size class.

-,TRBD1,TRBV24-1,TRBJ1-5,TGTGCCACCAGCAGGGGGCTAGGACAGCCCCAGCATTTT,CATSRGLGQPQHF
-,-,TRBV21-1,TRBJ1-2,TGTGCCAGAAGAGGGGGCCGAGGAGTTTATGGCTACACCTTC,CARRGGRGVYGYTF
-,-,TRBV12-3/TRBV12-4,TRBJ1-1,TGTGCCAGCAGTTTCTCAGGCACTGAAGCTTTCTTT,CASSFSGTEAFF
-,TRBD2,TRBV4-3,TRBJ2-1,TGCGCCAGCAGCCCAGACCCGGGGGGGTACTACAATGAGCAGTTCTTC,CASSPDPGGYYNEQFF
-,-,TRBV10-3,TRBJ1-1,TGTGCCATCAGAACAGAGAACACTGAAGCTTTCTTT,CAIRTENTEAFF
-,-,TRBV4-1,TRBJ2-7,TGCGCCAGCAGCCAAGTGCAGGAGGAATCCTACGAGCAGTACTTC,CASSQVQEESYEQYF
-,TRBD1,TRBV7-7,TRBJ2-1,TGTGCCAGCAGCAAAGGGACAGGTTCTTACAATGAGCAGTTCTTC,CASSKGTGSYNEQFF
-,TRBD1,TRBV6-2/TRBV6-3,TRBJ1-2,TGTGCCAGCAGTTACACAGGGGGGAACTATGGCTACACCTTC,CASSYTGGNYGYTF
-,-,TRBV27,TRBJ2-1,TGTGCCAGCAGTTTAAGAGACAGGGAGGCGAATGAGCAGTTCTTC,CASSLRDREANEQFF
-,TRBD1,TRBV27,TRBJ1-2,TGTGCCAGCAGTTCCAGGGGGGACAGGGTGACCTTCGGGGGCTACACCTTC,CASSSRGDRVTFGGYTF
-,TRBD2,TRBV9,TRBJ2-4,TGTGCCAGCAGCGCCCTAGCGGGAGGGAGGGGGTTAAGTGACATTCAGTACTTC,CASSALAGGRGLSDIQYF
-,TRBD1,TRBV11-3,TRBJ2-1,TGTGCCAGCAGCCCCCGGACAGGGGGTGGTGAGCAGTTCTTC,CASSPRTGGGEQFF
-,-,TRBV9,TRBJ2-5,TGTGCCAGCAGTGGGACTGAAGAGACCCAGTACTTC,CASSGTEETQYF
once,-,TRBV27,TRBJ2-3,TGTGCCAGCAGTTTATCGAACTCGCCCAGCACAGATACGCAGTATTTT,CASSLSNSPSTDTQYF
-,-,TRBV6-5,TRBJ1-2,TGTGCCAGCAAACGACAGGAGAACTATGGCTACACCTTC,CASKRQENYGYTF
-,-,TRBV4-3,TRBJ1-2,TGCGCCAGCAGCCAAGATGGACTCAGGGACTCTGGCTACACCTTC,CASSQDGLRDSGYTF
-,-,TRBV7-2,TRBJ2-2,TGTGCCAGCAGCTCCGACAGCGGGTCGAACACCGGGGAGCTGTTTTTT,CASSSDSGSNTGELFF
-,-,TRBV7-7,TRBJ2-5,TGTGCTAGCAGCTTAGTTGGAACAGAAGAGACCCAGTACTTC,CASSLVGTEETQYF
once,TRBD1,TRBV9,TRBJ1-4,TGTGCCAGCAGCGCAGGGGGACTGATTAATGAAAAACTGTTTTTT,CASSAGGLINEKLFF
-,-,TRBV4-2,TRBJ1-6,TGTGCCAGCAGCCGATCGGGTGCCTGGCACTTT,CASSRSGAWHF
-,-,TRBV4-1,TRBJ1-2,TGCGCCAGCAGCCAAGTAAGCGGGATCGGCGGCTACACCTTC,CASSQVSGIGGYTF
-,-,TRBV12-3/TRBV12-4,TRBJ1-5,TGTGCCAGCAGTTTCGCGGCGGAACAGCCCCAGCATTTT,CASSFAAEQPQHF
-,TRBD2,TRBV7-3,TRBJ2-7,TGTGCCAGCAGCTTAACCGGAAGCGGGGAGGGCTCCTACGAGCAGTACTTC,CASSLTGSGEGSYEQYF